This T cell receptor beta chain came from a study of response to subunit inactivated influenza vaccine. CDR3 length: 14 residues. Germline V CDR1 and CDR2: ENHRY, SYGVKD. The V end lost 7 bases, the J end lost 2 bases, and 13 bases lay between the germline ends. TCRdb ran MiXCR on the RT-PCR reads and lists one entry per CDR3 protein. The sample lists about 480,000 distinct CDR3 sequences, 10% to 15% occurring once. This chain joins TRBV10-3 and TRBJ2-3; a weak D match, TRBD1 (5 bases). This specimen consisted of PBMCs from blood, obtained more than 35 days after vaccination. This clonotype originated in a man aged 45 to 65 who received an inactivated influenza vaccine. The CDR3 nucleotides read TGTGCCATCATTAGAAGCAGGGACACAGATACGCAGTATTTT. Its protein is CAIIRSRDTDTQYF.